A single sample gave rise to the 3 T cell receptor beta chains below, sequenced in a study of blood T cell repertoires in COVID-19. This table comes from immunoSEQ multiplex PCR, and its TCRdb copy is limited to in-frame clones, with some not included. The sample lists 200,000 to 250,000 clones, 87% seen once, with roughly 6.2% in the top ten. The sample comprised peripheral blood. These receptor sequences come from a man between 60 and 70 years old who had recovered from COVID-19.

The chain links TRBV6-4 to TRBJ1-2; D unresolved. The germline V gene encodes CDR1 MRHNA and CDR2 SNTAGT. The length of the CDR3 is 15 residues. V was pared by 0 bases and J by 4 bases, with 12 bases between. In DNA form, the CDR3 reads TGTGCCAGCAGTGACTCGGGTGGAGTGTCCTATGGCTACACCTTC. Translated, it gives CASSDSGGVSYGYTF.

The V gene is TRBV7-3, the J gene TRBJ2-3; 8 nucleotides agree with TRBD2. Losses at the gene ends were 5 bases for V and 9 bases for J; bases not matched to a gene: 13. The CDR3 totals 15 residues. CDR1 is SGHTA, CDR2 FQGTGA, per germline. CDR3: CASSPGLGGRGTQYF. The CDR3 DNA follows: TGTGCCAGCAGCCCGGGACTAGGAGGTCGGGGCACGCAGTATTTT.

This chain connects TRBV15 to TRBJ2-1; 11 bases map to TRBD2. The CDR3 consists of 18 residues. Germline CDR1 and CDR2: LNHNV and YYDKDF (reference sequence). The V and J ends lost 1 base and 1 base, in that order; junction bases with no gene match: 6. This CDR3 is CATSRGLAGRISYNEQFF. The DNA for the CDR3 is TGTGCCACCAGCAGAGGACTAGCGGGGAGAATATCCTACAATGAGCAGTTCTTC.